This T cell receptor beta chain emerged from a study of blood T cell repertoires in COVID-19. As for the study in general: From T cells, B-cell-depleted T cells, or PBMCs came the material, which was cDNA or gDNA.

Study processing details: Estimates of nucleated cell counts were drawn from the amplification of reference gene primers. Generated by immunoSEQ multiplex PCR, the TCRdb table keeps only in-frame clones and is missing some. Clonal size and the V and J genes are those of that table, whereas D and trimming came from the DNA. Here the sample spans a few hundred thousand clones, around 90% being singletons. Participants came from about two dozen US areas, aged roughly 18 to 95 years. Trimming removed 5 bases from V and 5 bases from J, with 11 bases in between. Germline V gene lookup returns CDR1 LGHNT and CDR2 FRNRAP. The CDR3 spans 13 residues.

Sequenced material: PBMCs or T cells enriched from blood (not recorded which). The sequence derives from a man between 18 and 35 years old who had recovered from COVID-19. This rearrangement joins TRBV12-5 to TRBJ2-3; tentatively, D is TRBD2 (5 bases). For the CDR3, the DNA is TGTGCTAGTGGTGACGAGGGCGGAGATACGCAGTATTTT. The encoded protein is CASGDEGGDTQYF.